The clone carrying this TCR beta chain was seen a handful of times. J was trimmed by 8 bases and V by 2 bases; bases with no gene match: 8. The CDR3 contains 15 residues. Germline V gene lookup returns CDR1 LNHNV and CDR2 YYDKDF (reference sequence). Authors' analysis steps: Amplification with reference gene primers provided the estimates of nucleated cell counts. Sequencing was performed with immunoSEQ multiplex PCR; in TCRdb, only in-frame clones are kept and a portion is missing. Clone size and V and J calls were adopted from that table, with D and trimming inferred from the DNA. The sample shows around 99,000 clones, less than 85% of them seen only once. The source of the sample is a study of blood T cell repertoires in COVID-19. Across the whole study: Samples representing acute and convalescent COVID-19 were sourced from the United States, Italy and Spain. T cells, B-cell-depleted T cells, or PBMCs supplied cDNA or gDNA.

The sample was peripheral blood. The receptor was isolated from a woman of 80 years or more with active or convalescent COVID-19. This chain joins TRBV15 and TRBJ2-1; 8 bases align to TRBD2. The CDR3 region is CATSRRGLVFDEQFF. In DNA, the CDR3 is TGTGCCACCAGCAGAAGGGGACTAGTCTTCGATGAGCAGTTCTTC. The entire variable domain, with the rest obtained from reference TRBV15 and TRBJ2-1, is as follows: DAMVIQNPRYQVTQFGKPVTLSCSQTLNHNVMYWYQQKSSQAPKLLFHYYDKDFNNEADTPDNFQSRRPNTSFCFLDIRSPGLGDTAMYLCATSRRGLVFDEQFFGPGTRLTVL.